These T cell receptor beta chains were read from a single sample in a study of T cells in Graves' hyperthyroidism and ophthalmopathy. TCRdb passed the multiplex PCR reads through MiXCR, listing each CDR3 protein once. The sample contains some 490,000 distinct CDR3 sequences, under 25% of which appear only once. Sequenced input: blood. These TCRs come from a woman between 70 and 85 years old with Graves' ophthalmopathy. Each CDR3 is given with its conserved first and last residue. A D gene is named only where the DNA matches it firmly. The size field is filled for only some rows; it gives once, few, many or a size class.

>TRBV19|TRBJ1-1|.|few
TGTGCCAGTAGTATAGTGCTTACTACACGTATGAACACTGAAGCTTTCTTT
CASSIVLTTRMNTEAFF
>TRBV24-1|TRBJ2-2|.|.
TGTGCCACCAGTGACTCAGGGGACGGGGAGCTGTTTTTT
CATSDSGDGELFF
>TRBV6-2/TRBV6-3|TRBJ1-5|TRBD1|many
TGTGCCAGCAGTTCCTGGACAGGTAGCAATCAGCCCCAGCATTTT
CASSSWTGSNQPQHF
>TRBV6-1|TRBJ2-7|TRBD2|.
TGTGCCAGCAACTCGGGGGGCTACGAGCAGTACTTC
CASNSGGYEQYF
>TRBV20-1|TRBJ1-1|.|.
TGCAGTGCTAGAGTCCGGGCGGGTACTGAAGCTTTCTTT
CSARVRAGTEAFF
>TRBV18|TRBJ2-1|TRBD2|few
TGTGCCAGCTCATCGGGACTAGCGGGAGGTATCGGAGTGAGAGAGCAGTTCTTC
CASSSGLAGGIGVREQFF
>TRBV20-1|TRBJ1-1|.|.
TGCAGTGCTAGCGACAGCACCTCAGTTTTGAACACTGAAGCTTTCTTT
CSASDSTSVLNTEAFF
>TRBV6-1|TRBJ2-1|.|.
TGTGCCAGCAGTGAAGCGGTGGGTTCCTACAATGAGCAGTTCTTC
CASSEAVGSYNEQFF
>TRBV24-1|TRBJ2-3|TRBD1|.
TGTGCCACCAGTGATAAGGGGGCGCAAGCAGATACGCAGTATTTT
CATSDKGAQADTQYF
>TRBV6-1|TRBJ2-7|.|.
TGTGCCAGCAACAACCCGGGGGCGGGAGCCTACGAGCAGTACTTC
CASNNPGAGAYEQYF
>TRBV3-1|TRBJ2-1|TRBD2|.
TGTGCCAGCAGCCACACTAGCGGGATATGGAATGAGCAGTTCTTC
CASSHTSGIWNEQFF
>TRBV6-1|TRBJ1-5|.|few
TGTGCCAGCAGTTCCCCGGGTCAGCCCCAGCATTTT
CASSSPGQPQHF
>TRBV27|TRBJ1-2|.|many
TGTGCCAGCAGTGAACCGGGACGGAACTATGGCTACACCTTC
CASSEPGRNYGYTF
>TRBV7-2|TRBJ1-1|.|few
TGTGCCAGCAGCTCAACGCGGGGCAGGACTGAAGCTTTCTTT
CASSSTRGRTEAFF
>TRBV19|TRBJ2-2|.|.
TGTGCCAGTAGTATGTTTCTAGAAAACACCGGGGAGCTGTTTTTT
CASSMFLENTGELFF
>TRBV20-1|TRBJ2-1|.|.
TGCAGTGCTAGAGATCCCGCTAGCATCGATGAGCAGCTCTTC
CSARDPASIDEQLF
>TRBV7-9|TRBJ2-1|.|.
TGTGCCAGCAGCTTTCTTAGGACAGCCTACAATGAGCAGTTCTTC
CASSFLRTAYNEQFF
>TRBV4-2|TRBJ1-5|.|few
TGTGCCAGCAGCCAAGATACGGGGCTAAGCAATCAGCCCCAGCATTTT
CASSQDTGLSNQPQHF
>TRBV7-2|TRBJ1-2|TRBD1|few
TGTGCCAGCAGCTCGGTAGGGACAGCCTATGGCTACACCTTC
CASSSVGTAYGYTF
>TRBV11-2|TRBJ1-1|.|many
TGTGCCAGCAGCCGACCACCTCGGGACACTGAAGCTTTCTTT
CASSRPPRDTEAFF
>TRBV2|TRBJ1-4|.|many
TGTGCCAGCAGTGAAGAGTCGGCAGGGTACGGCGAAAAACTGTTTTTT
CASSEESAGYGEKLFF
>TRBV12-5|TRBJ2-7|TRBD1|.
TGTGCTAGTGGTTTGGAACCGGGACAGGGGATCTACGAGCAGTACTTC
CASGLEPGQGIYEQYF
>TRBV9|TRBJ2-2|.|.
TGTGCCAGCAGCCCCGAGGGCCAGGGAACCGGGGAGCTGTTTTTT
CASSPEGQGTGELFF
>TRBV7-9|TRBJ1-5|.|.
TGTGCCAGCAGCTTAGAAGGGGGGCGAGCGCATTTT
CASSLEGGRAHF
>TRBV29-1|TRBJ2-3|.|many
TGCAGCGTTTTAGGAGGGGGAGCAGGAGGTACAGATACGCAGTATTTT
CSVLGGGAGGTDTQYF
>TRBV9|TRBJ1-3|TRBD1|.
TGTGCCAGCAGCAAAACAGGGGGCGCTTCTGGAAACACCATATATTTT
CASSKTGGASGNTIYF
>TRBV5-1|TRBJ2-3|.|few
TGCGCCAGCAGCTCGAGGGTAGATAGCACAGATACGCAGTATTTT
CASSSRVDSTDTQYF
>TRBV5-1|TRBJ2-1|TRBD1|few
TGCGCCAGCAGCTTGGGACAGGGAAGTGAGCAGTTCTTC
CASSLGQGSEQFF
>TRBV11-2|TRBJ2-7|.|many
TGTGCCAGCGGTAAGGCAGGGGCCTACGAGCAGTACTTC
CASGKAGAYEQYF